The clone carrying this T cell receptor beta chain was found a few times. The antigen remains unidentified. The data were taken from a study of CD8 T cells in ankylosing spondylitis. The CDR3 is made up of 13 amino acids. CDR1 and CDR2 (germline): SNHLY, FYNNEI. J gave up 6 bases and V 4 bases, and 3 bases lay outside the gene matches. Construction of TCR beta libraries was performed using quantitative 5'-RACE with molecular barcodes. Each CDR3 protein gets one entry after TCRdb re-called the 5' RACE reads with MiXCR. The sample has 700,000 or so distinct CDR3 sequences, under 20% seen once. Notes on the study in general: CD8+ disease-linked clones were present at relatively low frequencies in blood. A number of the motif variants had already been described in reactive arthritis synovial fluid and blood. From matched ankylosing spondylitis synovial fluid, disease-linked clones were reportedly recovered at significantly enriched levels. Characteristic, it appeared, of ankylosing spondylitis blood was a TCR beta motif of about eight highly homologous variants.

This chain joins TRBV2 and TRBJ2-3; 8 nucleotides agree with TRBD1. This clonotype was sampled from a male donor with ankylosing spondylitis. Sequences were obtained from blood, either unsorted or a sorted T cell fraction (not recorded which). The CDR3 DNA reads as TGTGCCAGCAGTGGACAGGGGATGGATACGCAGTATTTT. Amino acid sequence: CASSGQGMDTQYF.